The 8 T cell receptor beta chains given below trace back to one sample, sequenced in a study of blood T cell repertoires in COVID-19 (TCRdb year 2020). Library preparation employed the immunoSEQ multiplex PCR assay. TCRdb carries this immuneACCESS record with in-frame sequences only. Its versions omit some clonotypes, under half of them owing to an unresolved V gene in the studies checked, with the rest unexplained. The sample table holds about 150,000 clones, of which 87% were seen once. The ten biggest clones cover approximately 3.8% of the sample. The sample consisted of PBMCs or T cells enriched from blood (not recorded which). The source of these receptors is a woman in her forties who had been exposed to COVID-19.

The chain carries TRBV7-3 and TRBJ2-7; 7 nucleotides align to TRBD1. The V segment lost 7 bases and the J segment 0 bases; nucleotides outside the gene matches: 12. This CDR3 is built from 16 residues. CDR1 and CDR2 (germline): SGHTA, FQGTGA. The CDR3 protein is CASNSFVAGGSYEQYF. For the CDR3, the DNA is TGTGCCAGCAACTCTTTTGTGGCAGGGGGCTCCTACGAGCAGTACTTC.

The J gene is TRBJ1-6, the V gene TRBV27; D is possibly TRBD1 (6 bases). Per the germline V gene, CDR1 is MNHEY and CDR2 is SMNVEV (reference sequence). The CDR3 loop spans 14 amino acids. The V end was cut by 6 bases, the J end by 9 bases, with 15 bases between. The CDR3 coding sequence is TGTGCCAGCAGGCGGGGGGCTCCGAGTTCACCCCTCCACTTT. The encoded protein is CASRRGAPSSPLHF.

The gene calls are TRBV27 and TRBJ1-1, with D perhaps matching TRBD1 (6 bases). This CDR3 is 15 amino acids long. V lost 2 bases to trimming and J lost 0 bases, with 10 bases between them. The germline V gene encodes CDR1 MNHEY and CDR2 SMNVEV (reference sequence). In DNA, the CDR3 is TGTGCCAGCAGTTTAAGGGCAGGGGTGAACACTGAAGCTTTCTTT. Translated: CASSLRAGVNTEAFF.

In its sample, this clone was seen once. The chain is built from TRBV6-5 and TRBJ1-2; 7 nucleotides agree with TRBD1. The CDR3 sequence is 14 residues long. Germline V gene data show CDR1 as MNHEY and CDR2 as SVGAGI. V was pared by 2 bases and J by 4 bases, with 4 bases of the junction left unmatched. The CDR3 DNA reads TGTGCCAGCAGTTACGAGACAGGGTCCTATGGCTACACCTTC. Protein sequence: CASSYETGSYGYTF.

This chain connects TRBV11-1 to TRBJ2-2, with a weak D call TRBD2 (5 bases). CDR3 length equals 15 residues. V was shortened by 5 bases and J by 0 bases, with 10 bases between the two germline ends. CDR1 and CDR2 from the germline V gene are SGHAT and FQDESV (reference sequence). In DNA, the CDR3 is TGTGCCAGCAGCCCGACTAACACGAACACCGGGGAGCTGTTTTTT. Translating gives CASSPTNTNTGELFF.

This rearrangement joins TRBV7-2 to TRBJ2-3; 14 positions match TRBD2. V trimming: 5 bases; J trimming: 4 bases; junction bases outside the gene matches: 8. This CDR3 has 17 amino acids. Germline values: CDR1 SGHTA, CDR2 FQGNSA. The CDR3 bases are TGTGCCAGCAGCGCGAGACTAGCGGGAGGGCCCGCAGATACGCAGTATTTT. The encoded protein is CASSARLAGGPADTQYF. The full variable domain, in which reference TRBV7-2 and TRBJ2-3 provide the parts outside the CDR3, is GAGVSQSPSNKVTEKGKDVELRCDPISGHTALYWYRQSLGQGLEFLIYFQGNSAPDKSGLPSDRFSAERTGGSVSTLTIQRTQQEDSAVYLCASSARLAGGPADTQYFGPGTRLTVL.

The CDR3 region has the DNA TGCAGCGCCGGGGGGACTAGCGGATACGAGCAGTACTTC. Its translation: CSAGGTSGYEQYF. The genes are TRBV29-1 and TRBJ2-7; 11 positions agree with TRBD2. The germline CDR1 and CDR2 sequences are SQVTM and ANQGSEA. The CDR3 runs 13 residues. J was trimmed by 4 bases and V by 7 bases; bases with no gene match: 6.

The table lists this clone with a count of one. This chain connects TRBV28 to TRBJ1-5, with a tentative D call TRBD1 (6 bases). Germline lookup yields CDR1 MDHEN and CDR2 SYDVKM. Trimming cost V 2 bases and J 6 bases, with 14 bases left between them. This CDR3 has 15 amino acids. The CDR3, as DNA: TGTGCCAGCAGTTTACCCACAGGGTTAGGTCAGCCCCAGCATTTT. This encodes CASSLPTGLGQPQHF. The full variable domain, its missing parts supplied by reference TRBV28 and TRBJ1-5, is DVKVTQSSRYLVKRTGEKVFLECVQDMDHENMFWYRQDPGLGLRLIYFSYDVKMKEKGDIPEGYSVSREKKERFSLILESASTNQTSMYLCASSLPTGLGQPQHFGDGTRLSIL.